One and the same sample provided the 14 T cell receptor beta chains below, sequenced in a study of cytomegalovirus exposure and HLA in healthy donors. A multiplex PCR was run with 60 Vbeta primers and 13 Jbeta primers. Libraries were prepared by immunoSEQ multiplex PCR; TCRdb keeps only in-frame clonotypes and omits some of them. The sample lists around 130,000 clones; about 8.5% were seen once. Sequencing was done on a sample of PBMCs. The receptor set was obtained from a man aged 35 to 55 in good health and CMV-seronegative.

The CDR3 is CASSLQGAYEQYF. CDR3 DNA sequence: TGTGCCAGCAGCTTACAGGGGGCGTACGAGCAGTACTTC. V usage is TRBV7-9 and J usage is TRBJ2-7; 8 bases map to TRBD1. The CDR3 covers 13 residues. The V gene's germline CDR1 is SEHNR and CDR2 FQNEAQ (reference sequence). The V and J ends lost 2 bases and 4 bases, in that order; junction bases with no gene match: 1.

The chain is built from TRBV10-2 and TRBJ2-3, with 9 bases fitting TRBD1. The germline gives CDR1 WSHSY, CDR2 SAAADI. V dropped 3 bases and J dropped 3; count of bases not matched to a gene: 7. This CDR3 is built from 16 residues. The CDR3 sequence: CASSDAGQGLTDTQYF. The CDR3 DNA is TGCGCCAGCAGTGACGCGGGACAGGGATTAACAGATACGCAGTATTTT.

This clone was found a few times. The chain uses TRBV5-4 and TRBJ2-3; a possible D gene is TRBD1 (5 bases). The germline V and J ends were trimmed by 2 bases and 2 bases, with 9 bases remaining between them. The CDR3 is 14 amino acids. CDR1 SGHNT and CDR2 YYREEE come from the germline V gene (reference sequence). CDR3 coding DNA: TGTGCCAGCAGCTTAGCAGGGAACACAGATACGCAGTATTTT. This encodes CASSLAGNTDTQYF. Drawing the rest from reference TRBV5-4 and TRBJ2-3, the complete variable domain is ETGVTQSPTHLIKTRGQQVTLRCSSQSGHNTVSWYQQALGQGPQFIFQYYREEENGRGNFPPRFSGLQFPNYSSELNVNALELDDSALYLCASSLAGNTDTQYFGPGTRLTVL.

V usage is TRBV4-1 and J usage is TRBJ1-1; TRBD1 might be the D (6 bases). Germline lookup yields CDR1 MGHRA and CDR2 YSYEKL. Trimming pared 2 bases from V and 0 bases from J, leaving 16 bases between. The CDR3 has 17 residues. The CDR3 reads CASSQPVPRGVNTEAFF. The CDR3 DNA follows: TGCGCCAGCAGCCAACCCGTGCCCAGGGGAGTGAACACTGAAGCTTTCTTT.

A word on this clone: Mismatch with germline at one junction end may stem from a read error. The sample holds other DNA sequences that translate to the same CDR3. The genes are TRBV25-1 and TRBJ2-5; 7 nucleotides agree with TRBD1. CDR3 size: 13 residues. Looked up from germline, CDR1 is MGHDK and CDR2 is SYGVNS. CDR3 loop: CASRPDRQETQYF. CDR3 DNA: TGTGCCAGCCGCCCGGACAGGCAAGAGACGCAGTACTTC.

This clone was detected a few times. The rearrangement uses TRBV6-6 and TRBJ1-1, with D unclear. The CDR3 loop spans 13 amino acids. V lost 2 bases, J lost 2 bases, and 6 bases lay in between. The germline CDR1 and CDR2 sequences are MNHNY and SVGAGI (reference sequence). DNA for the CDR3: TGTGCCAGCAGTTACGTCGTTAACACTGAAGCTTTCTTT. Encoded protein: CASSYVVNTEAFF.

There are many counts of this clone. V is TRBV18 and J is TRBJ2-5; D gene unclear. Germline CDR1 is KGHSH and CDR2 is LQKENI. The CDR3 runs to 14 residues. V lost 2 bases, J lost 2 bases, and 9 bases lay in between. CDR3 protein: CASSPGLRQETQYF. Written as DNA, the CDR3 is TGTGCCAGCTCACCAGGTCTGCGACAAGAGACCCAGTACTTC.

The V and J genes are TRBV4-3 and TRBJ1-4; unclear D gene. V lost 4 bases to trimming and J lost 2 bases, with 8 bases between them. This CDR3 is 14 amino acids long. Germline V lookup: CDR1 LGHNA, CDR2 YSLEER. CDR3 loop: CASSRDWTNEKLFF. The CDR3, as DNA: TGCGCCAGCAGCCGCGACTGGACTAATGAAAAACTGTTTTTT.

This clone appeared a few times. The gene calls are TRBV28 and TRBJ1-1, with D uncertain. The CDR3 runs to 13 residues. CDR1 and CDR2 from the germline V gene are MDHEN and SYDVKM. The germline V and J ends were trimmed by 5 bases and 8 bases, with 15 bases remaining between them. The CDR3 DNA is TGTGCCAGCAGTAAGCCCTCGACTGCGGAAGCTTTCTTT. The encoded protein is CASSKPSTAEAFF.

The rearrangement uses TRBV11-3 and TRBJ1-1; 9 nucleotides align to TRBD1. The ends lost 5 bases at V and 4 bases at J; junction bases unmatched: 8. Germline assignment: CDR1 SGHNT and CDR2 YENEEA. The CDR3 length is 15 residues. The CDR3 DNA sequence: TGTGCCAGCAGCAAGCCCACAGGGGGCCTCACTGAAGCTTTCTTT. Translating it yields CASSKPTGGLTEAFF.

The CDR3 loop reads CASSYEDTSYEQYF. Written as DNA, the CDR3 is TGTGCCAGCAGTTACGAGGACACCAGCTACGAGCAGTACTTC. The V call is TRBV6-7, the J call TRBJ2-7, with TRBD1 as a possible D gene (5 bases). TRBV6-7 is an ORF, and what it does is uncertain. Trimming pared 2 bases from V and 3 bases from J, leaving 11 bases between. There are 14 residues in the CDR3.

This clone has a handful of counts. The chain employs TRBV5-1 and TRBJ2-3, with unresolved D. Germline loops: CDR1 SGHRS, CDR2 YFSETQ. Trimming shortened V by 0 bases and J by 6 bases, and 5 bases separated the two germline ends. The CDR3 runs to 12 residues. Here the CDR3 DNA reads TGCGCCAGCAGCTTGGAGACTGATACGCAGTATTTT. Protein product: CASSLETDTQYF.

The chain employs TRBV6-6 and TRBJ2-1; 10 bases are shared with TRBD1. The germline V gene has CDR1 MNHNY and CDR2 SVGAGI (reference sequence). Germline trimming cut 2 bases from V and 6 bases from J; bases unmatched to any gene: 4. This CDR3 has 15 amino acids. In DNA, the CDR3 is TGTGCCAGCAGTTACCCGGGACAGGGGAGCAATGAGCAGTTCTTC. Translation gives CASSYPGQGSNEQFF.

This clone was recorded a few times. The V call is TRBV10-3, the J call TRBJ1-5, with TRBD1 as a possible D gene (6 bases). CDR1 and CDR2 (germline): ENHRY, SYGVKD. Between the trimmed V and J ends, which lost 10 bases and 6 bases, there was a span of 16 bases. This CDR3 has 13 residues. CDR3 protein: CANGGGRGQPQHF. CDR3 sequence (DNA): TGTGCCAACGGAGGCGGCAGGGGTCAGCCCCAGCATTTT.